This T cell receptor (beta chain) is drawn from a study of metastatic and nonmetastatic thyroid tumors. Study-wide results and limits: Malignant thyroid tumors reportedly exceeded benign nodules significantly in TCR beta diversity, with the difference appearing in blood and tumor.

With respect to this clone: Its antigen is as yet unknown. The CDR3 end shows no conserved phenylalanine or tryptophan, and so a read error is likely.

None of the patients had undergone any treatment ahead of thyroid surgery. Methods used by the authors: Built for papillary thyroid cancer, a distant-metastasis classifier drew on CDR3 differences across clinicopathological groups. TCRdb reanalyzed the PCR reads with MiXCR. The V and J calls come from TCRdb's annotation, not from the publication. This sample yields roughly 10,000 clones, of which around 20% are seen a single time; about 17% belongs to the top ten. The CDR3 loop spans 15 amino acids. CDR1 SGHAT and CDR2 FQDESV come from the germline V gene (reference sequence). Sequencing used adjacent normal tissue. This sequence was found in a female donor with papillary thyroid cancer or a benign thyroid nodule (not recorded which). Some clones in this sample may be carry-over from other donors' samples. This sequence joins TRBV11-1 and TRBJ2-3, with 9 bases identical to TRBD1. This CDR3 reads CASSWGTGNTDTQYL. CDR3 coding DNA: TGTGCCAGCAGCTGGGGGACAGGGAACACAGACACGCAGTATCTT.